This T cell receptor (beta chain) was found in a study of patients and donors after allogeneic stem cell transplantation. The CDR3 is 14 residues long. Deletions cut 2 bases from V and 6 bases from J, with 10 bases between. Germline V gene lookup returns CDR1 MDHEN and CDR2 SYDVKM. TCRdb passed the RT-PCR reads through MiXCR, listing each CDR3 protein once. Of 70,000 or so distinct CDR3 sequences in the sample, about 30% were seen once. Sequenced material: blood, either unsorted or a sorted T cell fraction (not recorded which). The TCR originated in a human donor who was either an allogeneic HSCT recipient or a stem cell or donor lymphocyte infusion donor (not recorded which). It is not recorded whose cells these are; they may come from a transplant donor. This rearrangement joins TRBV28 to TRBJ2-2; perhaps TRBD2 as D (6 bases). Here the CDR3 DNA reads TGTGCCAGCAGTTTAGTGCTAGCGTCCGGGGAGCTGTTTTTT. It encodes CASSLVLASGELFF.